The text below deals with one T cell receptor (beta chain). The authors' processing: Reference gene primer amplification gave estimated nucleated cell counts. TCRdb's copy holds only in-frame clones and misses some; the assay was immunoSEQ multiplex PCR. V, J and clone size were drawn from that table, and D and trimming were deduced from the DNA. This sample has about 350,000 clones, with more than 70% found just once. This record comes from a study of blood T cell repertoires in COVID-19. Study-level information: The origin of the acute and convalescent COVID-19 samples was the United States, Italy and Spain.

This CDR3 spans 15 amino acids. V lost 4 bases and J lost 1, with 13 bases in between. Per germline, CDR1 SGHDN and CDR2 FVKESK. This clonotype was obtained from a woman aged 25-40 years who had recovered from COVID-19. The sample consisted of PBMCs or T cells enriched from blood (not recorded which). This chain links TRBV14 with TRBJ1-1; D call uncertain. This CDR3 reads CASSRAEHWNTEAFF. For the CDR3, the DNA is TGTGCCAGCAGCCGGGCCGAACACTGGAACACTGAAGCTTTCTTT.